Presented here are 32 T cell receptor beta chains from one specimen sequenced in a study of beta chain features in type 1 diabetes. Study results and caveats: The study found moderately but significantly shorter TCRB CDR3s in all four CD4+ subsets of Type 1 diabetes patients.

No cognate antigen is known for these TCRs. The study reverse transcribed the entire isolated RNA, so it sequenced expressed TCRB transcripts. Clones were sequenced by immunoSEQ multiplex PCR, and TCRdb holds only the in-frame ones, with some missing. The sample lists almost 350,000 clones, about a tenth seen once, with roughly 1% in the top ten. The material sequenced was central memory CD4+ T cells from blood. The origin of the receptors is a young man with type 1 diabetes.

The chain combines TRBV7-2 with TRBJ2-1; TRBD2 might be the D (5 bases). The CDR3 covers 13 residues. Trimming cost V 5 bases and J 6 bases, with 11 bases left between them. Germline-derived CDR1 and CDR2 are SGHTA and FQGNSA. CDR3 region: CASSPRAANEQFF. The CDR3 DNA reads TGTGCCAGCAGCCCGCGGGCAGCCAATGAGCAGTTCTTC.

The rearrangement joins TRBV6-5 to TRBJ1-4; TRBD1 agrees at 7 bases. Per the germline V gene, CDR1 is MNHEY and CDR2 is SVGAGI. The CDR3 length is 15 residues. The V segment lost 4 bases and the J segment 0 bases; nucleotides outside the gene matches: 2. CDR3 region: CASSSQGATNEKLFF. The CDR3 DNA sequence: TGTGCCAGCAGTTCCCAGGGGGCAACTAATGAAAAACTGTTTTTT.

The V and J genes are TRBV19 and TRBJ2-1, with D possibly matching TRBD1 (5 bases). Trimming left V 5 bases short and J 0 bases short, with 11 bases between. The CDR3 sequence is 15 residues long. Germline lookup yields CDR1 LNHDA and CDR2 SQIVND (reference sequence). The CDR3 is CASSPTASSYNEQFF. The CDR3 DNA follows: TGTGCCAGTAGTCCGACAGCGAGCTCCTACAATGAGCAGTTCTTC. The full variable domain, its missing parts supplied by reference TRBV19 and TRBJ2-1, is DGGITQSPKYLFRKEGQNVTLSCEQNLNHDAMYWYRQDPGQGLRLIYYSQIVNDFQKGDIAEGYSVSREKKESFPLTVTSAQKNPTAFYLCASSPTASSYNEQFFGPGTRLTVL.

The CDR3 loop reads CASSQSRSKSQPQHF. The CDR3 DNA is TGCGCCAGCAGCCAAAGTAGAAGTAAGAGTCAGCCCCAGCATTTT. The chain couples TRBV4-3 to TRBJ1-5, with unresolved D. This CDR3 has 15 residues. Germline-derived CDR1 and CDR2 are LGHNA and YSLEER. Trimming removed 2 bases at V and 6 bases at J, with 14 bases between.

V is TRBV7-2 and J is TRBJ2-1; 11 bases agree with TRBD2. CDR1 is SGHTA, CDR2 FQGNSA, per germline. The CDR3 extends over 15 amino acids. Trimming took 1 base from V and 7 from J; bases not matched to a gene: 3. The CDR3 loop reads CASSLELAGANEQFF. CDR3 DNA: TGTGCCAGCAGCTTAGAACTAGCGGGGGCGAATGAGCAGTTCTTC. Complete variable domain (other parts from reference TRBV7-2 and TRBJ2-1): GAGVSQSPSNKVTEKGKDVELRCDPISGHTALYWYRQSLGQGLEFLIYFQGNSAPDKSGLPSDRFSAERTGGSVSTLTIQRTQQEDSAVYLCASSLELAGANEQFFGPGTRLTVL.

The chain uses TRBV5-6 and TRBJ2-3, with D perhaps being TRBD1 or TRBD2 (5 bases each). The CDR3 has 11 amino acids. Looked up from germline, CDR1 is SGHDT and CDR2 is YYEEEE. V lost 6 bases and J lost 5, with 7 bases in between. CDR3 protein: CASNGGDTQYF. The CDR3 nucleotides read TGTGCCAGCAATGGGGGAGATACGCAGTATTTT.

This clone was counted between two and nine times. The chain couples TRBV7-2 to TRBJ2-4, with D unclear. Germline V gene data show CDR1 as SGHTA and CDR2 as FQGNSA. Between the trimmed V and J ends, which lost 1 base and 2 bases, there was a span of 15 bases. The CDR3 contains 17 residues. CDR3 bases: TGTGCCAGCAGCTTAGGTTCGGGCAGTCCGACCAAAAACATTCAGTACTTC. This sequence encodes CASSLGSGSPTKNIQYF.

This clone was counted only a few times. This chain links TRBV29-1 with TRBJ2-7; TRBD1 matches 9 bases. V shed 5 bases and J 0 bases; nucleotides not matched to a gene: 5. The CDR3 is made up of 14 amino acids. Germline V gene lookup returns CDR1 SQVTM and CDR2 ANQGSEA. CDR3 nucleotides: TGCAGCGTTCGGGACAGGGACCACTCCTACGAGCAGTACTTC. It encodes CSVRDRDHSYEQYF.

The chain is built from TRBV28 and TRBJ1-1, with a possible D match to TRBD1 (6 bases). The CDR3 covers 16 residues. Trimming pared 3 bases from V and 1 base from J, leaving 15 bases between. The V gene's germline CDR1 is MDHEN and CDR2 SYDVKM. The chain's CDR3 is CASSFPGGLTNTEAFF. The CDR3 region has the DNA TGTGCCAGCAGTTTTCCTGGGGGGCTTACGAACACTGAAGCTTTCTTT.

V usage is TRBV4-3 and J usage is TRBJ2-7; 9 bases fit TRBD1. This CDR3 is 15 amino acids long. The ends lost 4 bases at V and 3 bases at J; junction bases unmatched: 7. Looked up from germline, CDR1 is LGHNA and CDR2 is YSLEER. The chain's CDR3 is CASSRRDREFYEQYF. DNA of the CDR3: TGCGCCAGCAGCCGGAGGGACAGGGAGTTCTACGAGCAGTACTTC.

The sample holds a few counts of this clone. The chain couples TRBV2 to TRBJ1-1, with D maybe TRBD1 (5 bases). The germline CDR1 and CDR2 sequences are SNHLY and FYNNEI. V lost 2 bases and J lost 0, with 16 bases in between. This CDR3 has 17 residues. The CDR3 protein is CASSERSHGAMNTEAFF. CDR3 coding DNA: TGTGCCAGCAGTGAAAGGTCGCACGGGGCTATGAACACTGAAGCTTTCTTT.

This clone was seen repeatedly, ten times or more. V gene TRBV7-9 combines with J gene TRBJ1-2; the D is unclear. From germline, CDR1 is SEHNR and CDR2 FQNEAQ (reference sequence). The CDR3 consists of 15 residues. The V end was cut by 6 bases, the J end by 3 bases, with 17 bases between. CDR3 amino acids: CASSLGDMRHYGYTF. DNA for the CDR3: TGTGCCAGCAGTCTAGGCGACATGCGCCACTATGGCTACACCTTC.

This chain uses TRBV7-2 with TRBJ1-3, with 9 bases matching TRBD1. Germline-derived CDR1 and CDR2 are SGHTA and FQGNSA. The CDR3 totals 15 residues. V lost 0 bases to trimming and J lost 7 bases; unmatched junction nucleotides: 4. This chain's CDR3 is CASSLAGQGYNTIYF. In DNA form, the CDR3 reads TGTGCCAGCAGCTTAGCCGGACAGGGGTATAACACCATATATTTT.

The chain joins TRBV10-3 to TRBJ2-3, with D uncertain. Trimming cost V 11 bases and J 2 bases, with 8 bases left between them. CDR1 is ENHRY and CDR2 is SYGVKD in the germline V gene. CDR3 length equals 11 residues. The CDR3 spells CARNATDTQYF. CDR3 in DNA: TGTGCCCGAAATGCCACAGATACGCAGTATTTT.

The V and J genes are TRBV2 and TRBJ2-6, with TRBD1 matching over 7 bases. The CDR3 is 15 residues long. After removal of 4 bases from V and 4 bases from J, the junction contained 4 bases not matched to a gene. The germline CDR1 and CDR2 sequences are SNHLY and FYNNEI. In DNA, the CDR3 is TGTGCCAGCAGTGCTGGACAGGCCGGGGCCAACGTCCTGACTTTC. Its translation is CASSAGQAGANVLTF.

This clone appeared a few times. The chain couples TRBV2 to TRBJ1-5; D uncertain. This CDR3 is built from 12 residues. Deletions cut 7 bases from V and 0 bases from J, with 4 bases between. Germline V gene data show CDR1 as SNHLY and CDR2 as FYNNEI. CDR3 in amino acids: CASTDSNQPQHF. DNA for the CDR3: TGTGCCAGCACGGATAGCAATCAGCCCCAGCATTTT.

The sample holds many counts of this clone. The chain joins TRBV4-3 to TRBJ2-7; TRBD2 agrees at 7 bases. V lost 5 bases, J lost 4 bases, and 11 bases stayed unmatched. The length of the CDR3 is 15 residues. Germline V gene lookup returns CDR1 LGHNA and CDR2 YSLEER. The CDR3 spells CASSYGSGGGYEQYF. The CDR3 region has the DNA TGCGCCAGCAGCTACGGATCGGGGGGTGGGTACGAGCAGTACTTC.

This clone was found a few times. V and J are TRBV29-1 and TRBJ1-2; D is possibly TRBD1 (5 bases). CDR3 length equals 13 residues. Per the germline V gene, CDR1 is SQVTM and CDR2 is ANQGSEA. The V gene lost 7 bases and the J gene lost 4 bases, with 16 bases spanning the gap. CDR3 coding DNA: TGCAGCGCTCGGGACGGGATACTCTATGGCTACACCTTC. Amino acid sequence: CSARDGILYGYTF.

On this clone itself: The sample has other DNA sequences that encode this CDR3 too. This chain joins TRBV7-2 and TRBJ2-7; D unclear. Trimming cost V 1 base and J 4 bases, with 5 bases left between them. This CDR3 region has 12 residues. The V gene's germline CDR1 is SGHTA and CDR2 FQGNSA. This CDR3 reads CASSLDEYEQYF. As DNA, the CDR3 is TGTGCCAGCAGCTTAGATGAGTACGAGCAGTACTTC.

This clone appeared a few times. The CDR3 DNA sequence: TGTGCCAGCAGCTCCTTTCAGGGGGATGGCTACACCTTC. Protein product: CASSSFQGDGYTF. V gene TRBV7-2 combines with J gene TRBJ1-2, with 7 bases matching TRBD1. The CDR3 sequence is 13 residues long. Germline V CDR1 and CDR2: SGHTA, FQGNSA. With V trimmed by 4 bases and J by 6 bases, 5 bases remained unmatched.

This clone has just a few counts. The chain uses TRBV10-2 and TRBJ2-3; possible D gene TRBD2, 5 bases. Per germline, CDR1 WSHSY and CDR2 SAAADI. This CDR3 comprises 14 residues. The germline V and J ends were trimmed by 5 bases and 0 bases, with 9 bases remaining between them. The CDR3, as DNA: TGCGCCAGCAGTTTTGGAGGTAGCACAGATACGCAGTATTTT. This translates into CASSFGGSTDTQYF.

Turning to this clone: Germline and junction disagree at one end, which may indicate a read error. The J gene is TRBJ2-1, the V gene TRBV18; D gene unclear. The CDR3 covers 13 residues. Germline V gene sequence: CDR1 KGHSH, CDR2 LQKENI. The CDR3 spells CASSPQRYNEQFF. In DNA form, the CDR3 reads TGTGCCAGCTCGCCACAGAGGTACAATGAGCAGTTCTTC.

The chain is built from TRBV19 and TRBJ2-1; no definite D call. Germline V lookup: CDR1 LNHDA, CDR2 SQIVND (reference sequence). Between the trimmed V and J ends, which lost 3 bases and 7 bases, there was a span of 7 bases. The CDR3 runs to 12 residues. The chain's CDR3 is CASSITGNEQFF. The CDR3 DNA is TGTGCCAGTAGTATCACCGGGAATGAGCAGTTCTTC.

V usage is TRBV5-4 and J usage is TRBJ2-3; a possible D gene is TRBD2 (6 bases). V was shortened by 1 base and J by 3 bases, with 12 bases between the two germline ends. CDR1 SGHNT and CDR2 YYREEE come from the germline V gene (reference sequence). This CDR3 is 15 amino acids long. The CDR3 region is CASSLPEGQTDTQYF. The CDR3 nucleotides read TGTGCCAGCAGCTTGCCGGAGGGCCAAACAGATACGCAGTATTTT.

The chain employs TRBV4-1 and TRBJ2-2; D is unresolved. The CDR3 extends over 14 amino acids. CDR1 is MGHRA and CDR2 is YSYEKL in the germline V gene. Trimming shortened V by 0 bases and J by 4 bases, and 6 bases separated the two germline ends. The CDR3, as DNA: TGCGCCAGCAGCCAAGATTGGTCCACCGGGGAGCTGTTTTTT. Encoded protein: CASSQDWSTGELFF.

For the CDR3, the DNA is TGTGCCAGTAGTATAACAGGGACAGGGGGCGTTGATGAGCAGTTCTTC. Its translation: CASSITGTGGVDEQFF. This chain links TRBV19 with TRBJ2-1; 12 nucleotides match TRBD1. Germline V gene sequence: CDR1 LNHDA, CDR2 SQIVND (reference sequence). The CDR3 spans 16 residues. Unmatched junction bases numbered 7, after V lost 2 bases and J lost 8 bases.

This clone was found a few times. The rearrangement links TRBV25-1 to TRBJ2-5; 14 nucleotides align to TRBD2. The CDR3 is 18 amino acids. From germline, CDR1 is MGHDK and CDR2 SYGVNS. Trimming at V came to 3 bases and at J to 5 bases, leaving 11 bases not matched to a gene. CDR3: CASSDRRLAGGYRETQYF. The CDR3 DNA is TGTGCCAGCAGTGACCGGCGACTAGCGGGGGGGTATCGGGAGACCCAGTACTTC.

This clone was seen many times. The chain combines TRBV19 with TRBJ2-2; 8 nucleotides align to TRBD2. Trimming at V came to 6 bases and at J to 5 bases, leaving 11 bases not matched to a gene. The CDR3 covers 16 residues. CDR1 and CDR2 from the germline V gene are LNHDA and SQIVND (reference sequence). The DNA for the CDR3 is TGTGCCAGTAGAAGAGCGGGGGCCCAGAGAACCGGGGAGCTGTTTTTT. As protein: CASRRAGAQRTGELFF.

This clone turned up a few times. CDR3 nucleotides: TGTGCCAGCAGACGACAGGGGGCGGATCAAGAGACCCAGTACTTC. Its translation is CASRRQGADQETQYF. The J gene is TRBJ2-5, the V gene TRBV27; 10 nucleotides line up with TRBD1. The CDR3 contains 15 residues. CDR1 MNHEY and CDR2 SMNVEV come from the germline V gene (reference sequence). Losses at the gene ends were 6 bases for V and 2 bases for J; bases not matched to a gene: 6.

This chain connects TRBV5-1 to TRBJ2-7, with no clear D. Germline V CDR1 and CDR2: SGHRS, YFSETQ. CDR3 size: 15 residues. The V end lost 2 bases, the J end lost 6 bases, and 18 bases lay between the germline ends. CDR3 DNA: TGCGCCAGCAGCTTCTCAGCGATGGAAGTCGGCGAGCAGTACTTC. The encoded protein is CASSFSAMEVGEQYF.

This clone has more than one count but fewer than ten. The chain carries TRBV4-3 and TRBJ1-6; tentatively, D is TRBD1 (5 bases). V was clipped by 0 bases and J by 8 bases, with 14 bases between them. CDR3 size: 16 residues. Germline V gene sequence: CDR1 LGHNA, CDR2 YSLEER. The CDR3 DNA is TGCGCCAGCAGCCAAGATTCGGTCAGGGTCGATTCACCCCTCCACTTT. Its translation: CASSQDSVRVDSPLHF.

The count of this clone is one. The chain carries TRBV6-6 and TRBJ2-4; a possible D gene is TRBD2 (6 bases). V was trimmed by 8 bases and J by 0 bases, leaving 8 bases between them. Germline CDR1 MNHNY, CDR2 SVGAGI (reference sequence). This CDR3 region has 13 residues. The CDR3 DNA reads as TGTGCCAGCGGGGACTTAGCCAAAAACATTCAGTACTTC. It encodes CASGDLAKNIQYF.